Detailed here is one T cell receptor beta chain. Original analysis: Amplification with reference gene primers provided the estimates of nucleated cell counts. The protocol was immunoSEQ multiplex PCR, while the TCRdb copy is restricted to in-frame clones and leaves out a portion. V, J and clone size are taken as reported in that table, and D and trimming were inferred from the DNA itself. The sample carries some 200,000 clones, about 86% recorded once. The entry originates in a study of blood T cell repertoires in COVID-19. Across the whole study: The United States, Italy and Spain were the sources of the acute and convalescent COVID-19 samples.

This CDR3 spans 14 amino acids. Trimming at V came to 5 bases and at J to 2 bases, leaving 5 bases not matched to a gene. The V gene's germline CDR1 is SGHVS and CDR2 FQNEAQ. The sequenced material came from peripheral blood. The chain is built from TRBV7-8 and TRBJ1-1; 7 positions agree with TRBD1. This receptor was identified in a woman between 65 and 79 years old with acute or convalescent COVID-19. CDR3 protein: CASSPRDRNTEAFF. DNA of the CDR3: TGTGCCAGCAGCCCTCGGGACAGAAACACTGAAGCTTTCTTT. Based on the CDR3 plus reference TRBV7-8 and TRBJ1-1, the full variable domain is GAGVSQSPRYKVAKRGQDVALRCDPISGHVSLFWYQQALGQGPEFLTYFQNEAQLDKSGLPSDRFFAERPEGSVSTLKIQRTQQEDSAVYLCASSPRDRNTEAFFGQGTRLTVV.